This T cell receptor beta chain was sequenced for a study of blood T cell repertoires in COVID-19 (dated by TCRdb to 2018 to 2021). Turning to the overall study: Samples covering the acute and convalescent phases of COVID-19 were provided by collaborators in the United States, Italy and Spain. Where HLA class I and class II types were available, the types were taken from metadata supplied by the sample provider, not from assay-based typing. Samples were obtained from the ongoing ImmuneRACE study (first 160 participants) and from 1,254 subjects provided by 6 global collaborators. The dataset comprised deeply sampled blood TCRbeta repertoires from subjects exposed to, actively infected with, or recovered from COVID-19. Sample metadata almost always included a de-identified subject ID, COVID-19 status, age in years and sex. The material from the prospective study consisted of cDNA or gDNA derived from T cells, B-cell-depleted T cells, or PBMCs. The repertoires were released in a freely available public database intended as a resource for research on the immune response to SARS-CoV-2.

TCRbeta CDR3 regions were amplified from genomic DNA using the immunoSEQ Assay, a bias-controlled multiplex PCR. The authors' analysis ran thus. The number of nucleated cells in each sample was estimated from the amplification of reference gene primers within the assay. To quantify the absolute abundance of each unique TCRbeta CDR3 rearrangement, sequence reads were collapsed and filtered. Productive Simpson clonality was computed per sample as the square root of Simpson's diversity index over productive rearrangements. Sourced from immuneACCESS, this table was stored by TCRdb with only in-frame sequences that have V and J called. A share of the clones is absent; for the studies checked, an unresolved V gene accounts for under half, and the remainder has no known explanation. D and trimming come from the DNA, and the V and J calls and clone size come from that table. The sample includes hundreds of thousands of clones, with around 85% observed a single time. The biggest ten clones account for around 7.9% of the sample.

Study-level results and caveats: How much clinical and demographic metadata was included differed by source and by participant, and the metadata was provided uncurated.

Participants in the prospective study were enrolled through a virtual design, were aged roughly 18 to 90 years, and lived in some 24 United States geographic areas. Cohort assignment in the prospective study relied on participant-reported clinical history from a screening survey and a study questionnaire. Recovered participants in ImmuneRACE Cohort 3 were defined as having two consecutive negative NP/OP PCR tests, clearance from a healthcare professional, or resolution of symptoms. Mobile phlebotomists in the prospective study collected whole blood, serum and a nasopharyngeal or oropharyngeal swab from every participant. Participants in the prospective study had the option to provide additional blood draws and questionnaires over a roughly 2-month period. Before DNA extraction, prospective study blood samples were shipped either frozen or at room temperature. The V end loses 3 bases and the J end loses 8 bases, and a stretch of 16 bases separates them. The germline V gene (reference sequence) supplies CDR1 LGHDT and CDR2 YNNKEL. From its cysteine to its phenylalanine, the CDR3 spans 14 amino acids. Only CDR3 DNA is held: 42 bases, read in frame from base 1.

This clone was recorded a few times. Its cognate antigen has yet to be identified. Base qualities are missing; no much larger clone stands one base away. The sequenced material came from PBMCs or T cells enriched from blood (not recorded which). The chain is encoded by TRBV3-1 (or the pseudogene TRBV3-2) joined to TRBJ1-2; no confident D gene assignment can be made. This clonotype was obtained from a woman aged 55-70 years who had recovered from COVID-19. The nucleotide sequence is TGTGCCAGCAGCCATGGCGGGATCGCCCACGGCTACACCTTC. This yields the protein CASSHGGIAHGYTF.